This is a list of T cell receptor beta chains from one sample in a study of T cell changes during pregnancy in multiple sclerosis. Clones were read by immunoSEQ multiplex PCR, and TCRdb kept only the in-frame ones, dropping some. The table has tens of thousands of clones, more than 90% seen once. The sequenced sample was CD4+ T cells from peripheral blood mononuclear cells, obtained in the second trimester of pregnancy. The source is a female donor with multiple sclerosis, enrolled in a pregnancy study. Each CDR3 is given with its conserved first and last residue. D genes are given only for firm matches.

J gene	D gene	V gene	CDR3 protein
TRBJ1-3	.	TRBV5-5	CASSGAGDTIYF
TRBJ1-5	.	TRBV6-5	CASSQGNSNQPQHF
TRBJ1-2	.	TRBV10-2	CASSESSTPNRYTF
TRBJ1-3	.	TRBV30	CAWSPISRTDSGNTIYF
TRBJ2-3	.	TRBV30	CAWRNARRWDTQYF
TRBJ1-2	.	TRBV7-2	CASSLSRGDYGYTF
TRBJ1-2	.	TRBV27	CASSLSSGLRGYTF
TRBJ2-5	TRBD2	TRBV6-5	CASSRRGGGEETQYF
TRBJ2-3	.	TRBV5-6	CASSLISKSSTDTQYF
TRBJ2-2	.	TRBV5-1	CASNGVGDTGELFF
TRBJ1-5	.	TRBV6-1	CASSEAQTGYQPQHF
TRBJ2-5	.	TRBV7-2	CASSSPLVARETQYF
TRBJ2-5	.	TRBV2	CASSRDIRETQYF
TRBJ2-1	.	TRBV14	CASSQVEGEQFF
TRBJ2-1	TRBD1	TRBV7-6	CASSLARQGPYNEQFF
TRBJ1-2	TRBD1	TRBV4-3	CASSYLTGGSGGYTF
TRBJ2-6	.	TRBV4-3	CASSQLSSGANVLTF
TRBJ1-4	.	TRBV4-1	CASSQDLSKTGFREKLFF
TRBJ2-7	.	TRBV11-3	CASSLQGGEQYF
TRBJ2-7	TRBD1	TRBV5-6	CASSMDRGYEQYF
TRBJ1-2	TRBD1	TRBV2	CASSDTGGLVGYTF
TRBJ2-7	.	TRBV30	CAWSVHVTGSFYEQYF
TRBJ1-6	TRBD1	TRBV6-5	CASTRPGQPNSPLHF
TRBJ2-7	TRBD1	TRBV7-8	CASSANRGRKYEQYF
TRBJ2-2	.	TRBV7-3	CASSGGLSTGELFF
TRBJ1-1	.	TRBV7-3	CASSLTRGNTEAFF
TRBJ1-2	TRBD1	TRBV5-1	CASSTTGGAAYGYTF
TRBJ1-3	.	TRBV6-6	CASSYSPGPSGNTIYF
TRBJ1-3	TRBD1	TRBV4-2	CASSQEPGQTGNTIYF
TRBJ2-3	.	TRBV2	CASSKTRIFVNTQYF
TRBJ1-2	.	TRBV25-1	CASSETRANYGYTF
TRBJ1-3	.	TRBV6-5	CASSLLGTPGNTIYF
TRBJ1-3	.	TRBV30	CAWRKESSGNTIYF
TRBJ2-3	.	TRBV2	CASSETRNTDTQYF
TRBJ1-1	TRBD1	TRBV25-1	CASMGQAYTEAFF
TRBJ1-2	.	TRBV16	CASSQGRNNYGYTF
TRBJ2-2	TRBD2	TRBV7-2	CASSTGTSGFIGELFF
TRBJ2-5	.	TRBV7-2	CASSTHREETQYF
TRBJ1-4	.	TRBV19	CASSRLEATNEKLFF
TRBJ1-3	TRBD1	TRBV5-1	CASSLGQGEGNTIYF
TRBJ2-7	TRBD1	TRBV7-9	CASSPSTGANEQYF
TRBJ1-2	.	TRBV9	CASSVDRDYGYTF
TRBJ2-7	.	TRBV4-3	CASSQGGYQQYF
TRBJ2-3	.	TRBV18	CASSLSTDTQYF
TRBJ1-2	.	TRBV10-2	CASRPAGSGYGYTF
TRBJ2-7	.	TRBV11-3	CASSFGGDSYEQYF